The 8 T cell receptor beta chains listed next were all sequenced from one sample in a study of tumor-infiltrating lymphocytes in primary liver carcinoma. The input was approximately 500 ng total RNA; TCR beta cDNA was made from it with a constant-region primer. Three nested multiplex PCR rounds, a slightly modified ARM-PCR, produced the libraries for TCR beta. Investigators reported that the first two PCR rounds, at roughly 10 cycles each, used TRBV1-TRBV30 forward primers with a C-beta reverse primer. TCRdb reprocessed the multiplex PCR reads with MiXCR, giving one entry per CDR3 protein. This table has 300,000 to 350,000 distinct CDR3 sequences, less than 75% appearing once. The study extracted blood RNA from unsorted whole blood and also extracted germline DNA. The sample was peripheral blood. Source of these receptors: a man in his forties with primary liver carcinoma and hepatitis B virus infection.

J is TRBJ2-5 and V is TRBV11-2, with D possibly matching TRBD1 (6 bases). The CDR3 covers 15 residues. The V end lost 10 bases, the J end lost 2 bases, and 20 bases lay between the germline ends. Per germline, CDR1 SGHAT and CDR2 FQNNGV. The CDR3, as DNA: TGTGCCAACAACCCAATGACAGGCGCGCAAGAGACCCAGTACTTC. Its translation: CANNPMTGAQETQYF.

Note on this clonotype: A read error is possible here, since a much larger clone lies one base away. The V gene is TRBV6-1, the J gene TRBJ2-2; D might be TRBD1 (6 bases). V lost 2 bases, J lost 5 bases, and 18 bases lay in between. The CDR3 spans 17 residues. Germline loops: CDR1 MNHNS, CDR2 SASEGT. The DNA of the CDR3 is TGTGCCAGCAGTGAATTTCCATGGGCGCAGGGGACCGGGGAGCTGTTTTTT. This sequence encodes CASSEFPWAQGTGELFF.

For the CDR3, the DNA is TGTGCCTGGAGCAGGGGGCTCCGAGATGGCTACACCTTC. Amino acid sequence: CAWSRGLRDGYTF. The chain combines TRBV30 with TRBJ1-2, with 8 nucleotides matching TRBD1. After removal of 3 bases from V and 6 bases from J, the junction contained 6 bases not matched to a gene. CDR1 and CDR2 from the germline V gene are GTSNPN and SVGIG (reference sequence). This CDR3 region has 13 residues.

About this clonotype: One end of the junction varies from germline; a read error may be responsible. This chain uses TRBV12-3 or TRBV12-4 with TRBJ2-7; tentatively, D is TRBD2 (6 bases). The CDR3 runs 16 residues. The CDR3 loop reads CASSQKPGTGSYAQYF. DNA for the CDR3: TGTGCCAGCAGCCAGAAACCCGGGACTGGATCCTACGCGCAGTACTTC.

To note about this clonotype: This could be a read error, since a much larger clone is one nucleotide away. CDR3 sequence: CASSYSHLDPQSYEQYF. As DNA, the CDR3 is TGTGCCAGCAGTTACTCGCATTTGGACCCACAATCCTACGAGCAGTACTTC. The chain links TRBV6-5 to TRBJ2-7; D unresolved. The CDR3 totals 17 residues. The germline gives CDR1 MNHEY, CDR2 SVGAGI. V gave up 0 bases and J gave up 1 base, with 16 bases separating them.

About this clonotype itself: One end of the junction does not line up with germline, which may come from a read error. The V call is TRBV4-1, the J call TRBJ2-7; no definite D call. The CDR3 spans 15 residues. Per the germline V gene, CDR1 is MGHRA and CDR2 is YSYEKL. CDR3 DNA: TGCGCCAGCAGCCAAGGAAGGATGCCGACCTACGAGCAGTGCTTC. Encoded protein: CASSQGRMPTYEQCF.

The rearrangement joins TRBV7-9 to TRBJ2-3; D possibly corresponds to TRBD2 (5 bases). The CDR3 length is 14 residues. From germline, CDR1 is SEHNR and CDR2 FQNEAQ (reference sequence). The germline V and J ends were trimmed by 2 bases and 6 bases, with 12 bases remaining between them. The CDR3 loop reads CASSLLASMDTQYF. The CDR3 nucleotides read TGTGCCAGCAGCTTACTGGCTAGCATGGATACGCAGTATTTT.

This clonotype appeared once. A read error is likely, as this CDR3 ends without the conserved phenylalanine or tryptophan. It is unclear where the CDR3 begins or ends on the DNA, so no DNA is shown, and the CDR3 is as TCRdb lists it. The chain employs TRBV11-2 and TRBJ2-1. The CDR3 adds up to 13 amino acids, both ends counted. CDR1 is SGHAT, CDR2 FQNNGV, per germline. The CDR3 is CASSREGYNEQLL.